The rows below give T cell receptor beta chains drawn from one sample of a study of radiation and T cells in renal cell carcinoma. Measured with immunoSEQ multiplex PCR; TCRdb has only the in-frame clones, and not every one. The repertoire has roughly 150,000 clones, roughly 87% of them found once; the top ten carry 10% to 15%. This specimen consisted of blood, obtained from a patient whose treatment included radiotherapy and nephrectomy. These TCRs come from a woman in her forties or fifties with renal cell carcinoma. Each CDR3 is given with its conserved first and last residue. Clone size is not always given. Where it is, it says once, few, many or a class for expanded clones.

CASSFLHRTTDTQYF	-	TRBJ2-3	TRBV5-1
CASSHGGGSYEQYF	few	TRBJ2-7	TRBV6-5
CASSVAPGGGTDTQYF	-	TRBJ2-3	TRBV9
CASSPGRRLEQYF	-	TRBJ2-7	TRBV11-1
CASSLVGTAPDEQYF	-	TRBJ2-7	TRBV5-1
CASSEEASPRVDTQYF	once	TRBJ2-3	TRBV6-1
CASSFFQYNQPQHF	-	TRBJ1-5	TRBV7-2
CASSGVEAQPQHF	-	TRBJ1-5	TRBV2
CASSSASGETQYF	once	TRBJ2-5	TRBV19
CASSWGLGSQETQYF	-	TRBJ2-5	TRBV5-1
CASSYTLAGTVDTQYF	-	TRBJ2-3	TRBV6-5
CASSPVVDGELFF	-	TRBJ2-2	TRBV5-4
CASSPRTTMQETQYF	-	TRBJ2-5	TRBV18
CSVDNSQGGNYGYTF	-	TRBJ1-2	TRBV29-1
CASSLEVDTEAFF	-	TRBJ1-1	TRBV5-6
CASSVDGTGTDEQYF	-	TRBJ2-7	TRBV9
CASSKTGTGLEQYF	-	TRBJ2-7	TRBV7-2
CASSPGPVGGEQFF	-	TRBJ2-1	TRBV6-1
CASSTGTGAYEQYF	-	TRBJ2-7	TRBV5-4
CATSRKTGTSNEKLFF	-	TRBJ1-4	TRBV15
CASSERRQGNSGELFF	-	TRBJ2-2	TRBV2
CANSDREVYGYTF	-	TRBJ1-2	TRBV5-1
CASSPYRDTYEQYF	-	TRBJ2-7	TRBV18
CASSFQTSGGNGWSTQYF	-	TRBJ2-3	TRBV7-2
CASSLAGHGETQYF	-	TRBJ2-5	TRBV7-2
CASSYSAVNTEAFF	-	TRBJ1-1	TRBV6-6
CASSPMGKPTEAFF	-	TRBJ1-1	TRBV5-6
CASNGLAGRNEQFF	-	TRBJ2-1	TRBV19
CASSLPRDRGEKLFF	few	TRBJ1-4	TRBV7-9
CASSLGGDYNSPLHF	-	TRBJ1-6	TRBV7-9
CASSVGTSGGNF	-	TRBJ2-7	TRBV5-6
CASSPDRYPGPQHF	-	TRBJ1-5	TRBV23-1
CASSWERGGTDTQYF	-	TRBJ2-3	TRBV5-4
CASSPSGQILSEAFF	-	TRBJ1-1	TRBV11-1
CASRGPRGGLGEQFF	-	TRBJ2-1	TRBV19
CASSNWTTSTYEKLFF	-	TRBJ1-4	TRBV21-1
CAWSVQGGLDF	once	TRBJ2-7	TRBV30
CASSRVVVDTEAFF	-	TRBJ1-1	TRBV7-8
CASTTFHQQPQHF	-	TRBJ1-5	TRBV19
CASSIYNQPQHF	-	TRBJ1-5	TRBV7-2
CASSRELGTDTQYF	-	TRBJ2-3	TRBV19
CASSLNSEAFF	-	TRBJ1-1	TRBV13
CASTRRTSSYNSPLHF	few	TRBJ1-6	TRBV19
CAWSVDRDTIYF	-	TRBJ1-3	TRBV30
CASSQGTGGSHYGYTF	-	TRBJ1-2	TRBV4-1
CASSLGGIGGLMGYEQYF	-	TRBJ2-7	TRBV7-9
CASRGTGLNYGYTF	-	TRBJ1-2	TRBV2
CASSSGPATNEKLFF	-	TRBJ1-4	TRBV13
CASSPSRDQPQHF	-	TRBJ1-5	TRBV7-2